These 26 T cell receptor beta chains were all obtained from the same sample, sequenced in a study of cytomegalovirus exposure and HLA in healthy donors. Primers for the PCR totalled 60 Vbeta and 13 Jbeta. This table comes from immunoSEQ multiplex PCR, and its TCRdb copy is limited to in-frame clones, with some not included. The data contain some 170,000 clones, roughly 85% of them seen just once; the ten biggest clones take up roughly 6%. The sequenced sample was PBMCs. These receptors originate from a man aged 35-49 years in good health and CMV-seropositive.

CDR3 amino acids: CASSPGTTYNEQFF. The CDR3, as DNA: TGTGCCAGCAGTCCCGGGACTACCTACAATGAGCAGTTCTTC. The chain combines TRBV6-1 with TRBJ2-1; 7 bases agree with TRBD2. Germline V gene lookup returns CDR1 MNHNS and CDR2 SASEGT. The CDR3 is 14 residues long. The junction had 3 bases not matched to a gene; V was cut back by 5 bases and J by 2 bases.

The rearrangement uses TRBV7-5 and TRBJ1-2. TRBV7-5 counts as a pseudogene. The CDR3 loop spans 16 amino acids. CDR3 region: CARSLVMFREDYGYTF. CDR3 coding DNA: TGTGCCAGAAGCTTAGTGATGTTCAGGGAGGATTATGGCTACACCTTC.

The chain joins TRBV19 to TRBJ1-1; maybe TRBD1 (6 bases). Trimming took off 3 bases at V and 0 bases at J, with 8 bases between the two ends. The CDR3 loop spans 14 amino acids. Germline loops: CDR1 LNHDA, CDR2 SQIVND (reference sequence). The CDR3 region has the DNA TGTGCCAGTAGTATTTACAGGGTGAACACTGAAGCTTTCTTT. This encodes CASSIYRVNTEAFF.

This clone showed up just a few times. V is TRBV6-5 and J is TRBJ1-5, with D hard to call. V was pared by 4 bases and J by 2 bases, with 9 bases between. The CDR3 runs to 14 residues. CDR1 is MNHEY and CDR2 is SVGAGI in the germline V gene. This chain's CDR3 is CASSSPSGNQPQHF. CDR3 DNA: TGTGCCAGCAGTTCCCCCTCGGGCAATCAGCCCCAGCATTTT.

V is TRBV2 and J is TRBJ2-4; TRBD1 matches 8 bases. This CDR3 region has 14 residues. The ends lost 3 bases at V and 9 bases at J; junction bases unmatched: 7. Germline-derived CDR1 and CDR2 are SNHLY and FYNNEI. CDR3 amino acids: CASSEQGAQVIQYF. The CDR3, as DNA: TGTGCCAGCAGTGAGCAGGGGGCGCAGGTCATTCAGTACTTC.

CDR3 loop: CASSPGTSLDTQYF. In nucleotides, the CDR3 is TGTGCCAGCAGTCCCGGGACTAGTTTAGATACGCAGTATTTT. The J gene is TRBJ2-3, the V gene TRBV6-1, with 8 bases that match TRBD2. This CDR3 has 14 amino acids. The ends lost 5 bases at V and 5 bases at J; junction bases unmatched: 6. Looked up from germline, CDR1 is MNHNS and CDR2 is SASEGT.

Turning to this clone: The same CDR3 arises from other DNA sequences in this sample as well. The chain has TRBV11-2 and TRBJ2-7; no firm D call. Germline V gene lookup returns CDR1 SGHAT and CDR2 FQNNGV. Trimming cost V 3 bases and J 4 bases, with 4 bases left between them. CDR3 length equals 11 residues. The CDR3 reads CASSFYYEQYF. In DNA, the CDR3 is TGTGCCAGCAGCTTTTATTACGAGCAGTACTTC.

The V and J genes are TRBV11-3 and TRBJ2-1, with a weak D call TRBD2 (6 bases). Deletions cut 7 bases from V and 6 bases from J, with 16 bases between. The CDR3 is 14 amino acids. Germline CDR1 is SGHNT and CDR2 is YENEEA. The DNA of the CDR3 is TGTGCCAGCATGGGCGGGATAAGAGGCAATGAGCAGTTCTTC. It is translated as CASMGGIRGNEQFF.

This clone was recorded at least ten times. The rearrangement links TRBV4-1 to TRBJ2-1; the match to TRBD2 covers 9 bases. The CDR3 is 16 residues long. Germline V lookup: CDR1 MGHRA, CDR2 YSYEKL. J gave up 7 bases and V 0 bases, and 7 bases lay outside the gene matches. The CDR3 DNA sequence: TGCGCCAGCAGCCAAGAATCGGCTAGCGGGATTAATGAGCAGTTCTTC. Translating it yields CASSQESASGINEQFF.

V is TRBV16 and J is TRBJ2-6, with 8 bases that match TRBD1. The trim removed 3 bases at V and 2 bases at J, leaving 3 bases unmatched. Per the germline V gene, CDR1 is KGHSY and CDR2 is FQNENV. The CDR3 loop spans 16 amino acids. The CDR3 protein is CASSQTGVAGANVLTF. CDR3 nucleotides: TGTGCCAGCAGCCAGACAGGGGTTGCTGGGGCCAACGTCCTGACTTTC.

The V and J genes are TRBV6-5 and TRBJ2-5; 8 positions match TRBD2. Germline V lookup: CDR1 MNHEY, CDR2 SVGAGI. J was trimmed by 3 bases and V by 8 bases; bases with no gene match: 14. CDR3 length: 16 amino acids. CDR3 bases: TGTGCCAGCCGTTTGATCGCGGGAGGCCCGGAAGAGACCCAGTACTTC. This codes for CASRLIAGGPEETQYF.

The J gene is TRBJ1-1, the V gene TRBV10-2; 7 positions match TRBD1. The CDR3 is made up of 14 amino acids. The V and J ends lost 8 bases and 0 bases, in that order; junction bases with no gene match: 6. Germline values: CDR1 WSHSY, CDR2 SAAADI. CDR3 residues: CASSLGQMNTEAFF. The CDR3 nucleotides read TGCGCCAGCTCCCTGGGACAGATGAACACTGAAGCTTTCTTT.

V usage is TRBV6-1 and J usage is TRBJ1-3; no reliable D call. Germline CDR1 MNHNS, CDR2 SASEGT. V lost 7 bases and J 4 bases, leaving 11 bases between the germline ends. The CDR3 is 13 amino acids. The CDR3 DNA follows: TGTGCCAGCAAGTTCTTACAGGGAAACACCATATATTTT. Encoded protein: CASKFLQGNTIYF.

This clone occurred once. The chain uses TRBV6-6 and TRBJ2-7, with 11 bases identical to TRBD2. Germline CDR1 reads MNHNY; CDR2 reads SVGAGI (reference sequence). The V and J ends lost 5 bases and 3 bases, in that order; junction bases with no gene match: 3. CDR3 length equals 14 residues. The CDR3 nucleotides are TGTGCCAGCAGTCAGGGACTAGCGGTCTACGAGCAGTACTTC. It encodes CASSQGLAVYEQYF.

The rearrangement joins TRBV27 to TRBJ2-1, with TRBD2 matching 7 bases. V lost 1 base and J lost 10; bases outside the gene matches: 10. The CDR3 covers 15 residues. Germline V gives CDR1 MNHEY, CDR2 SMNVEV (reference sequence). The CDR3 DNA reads TGTGCCAGCAGTTTATTCGGGAGGACTTTCAGCGAGCAGTTCTTC. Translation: CASSLFGRTFSEQFF.

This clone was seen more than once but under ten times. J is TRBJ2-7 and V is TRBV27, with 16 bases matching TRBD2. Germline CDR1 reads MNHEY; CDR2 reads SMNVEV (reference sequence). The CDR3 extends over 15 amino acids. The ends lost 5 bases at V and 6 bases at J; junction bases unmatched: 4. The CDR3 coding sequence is TGTGCCAGCAGTCAAGGGACTAGCGGGAGGGGCGAGCAGTACTTC. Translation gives CASSQGTSGRGEQYF.

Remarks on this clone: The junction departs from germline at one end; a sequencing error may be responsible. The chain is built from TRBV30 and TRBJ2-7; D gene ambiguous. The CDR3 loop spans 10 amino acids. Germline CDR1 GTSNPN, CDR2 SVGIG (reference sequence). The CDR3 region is CARSLREQYF. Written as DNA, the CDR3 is TGTGCCCGGAGTCTACGGGAGCAGTACTTC.

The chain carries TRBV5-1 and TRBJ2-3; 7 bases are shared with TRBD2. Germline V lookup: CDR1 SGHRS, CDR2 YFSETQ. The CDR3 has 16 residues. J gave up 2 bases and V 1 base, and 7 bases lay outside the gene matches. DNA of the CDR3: TGCGCCAGCAGCTTGCTAGCGGTCTCCCCCACAGATACGCAGTATTTT. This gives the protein CASSLLAVSPTDTQYF.

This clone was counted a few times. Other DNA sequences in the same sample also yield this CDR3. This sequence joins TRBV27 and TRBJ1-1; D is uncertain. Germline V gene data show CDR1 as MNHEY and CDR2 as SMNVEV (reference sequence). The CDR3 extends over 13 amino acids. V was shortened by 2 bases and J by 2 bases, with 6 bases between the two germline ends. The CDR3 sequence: CASSLRGNTEAFF. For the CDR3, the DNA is TGTGCCAGCAGTTTACGGGGAAACACTGAAGCTTTCTTT.

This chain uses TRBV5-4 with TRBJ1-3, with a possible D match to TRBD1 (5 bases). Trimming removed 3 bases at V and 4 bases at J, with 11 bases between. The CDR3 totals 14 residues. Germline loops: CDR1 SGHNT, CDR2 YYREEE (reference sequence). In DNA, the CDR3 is TGTGCCAGCAGCTCGACAGCTTTCGGAAACACCATATATTTT. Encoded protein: CASSSTAFGNTIYF.

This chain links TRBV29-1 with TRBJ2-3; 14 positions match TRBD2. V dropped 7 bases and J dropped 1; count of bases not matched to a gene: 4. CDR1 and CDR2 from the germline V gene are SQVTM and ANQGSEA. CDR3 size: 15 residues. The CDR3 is CSAGTSGSGTDTQYF. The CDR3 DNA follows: TGCAGCGCCGGGACTAGCGGGAGCGGCACAGATACGCAGTATTTT.

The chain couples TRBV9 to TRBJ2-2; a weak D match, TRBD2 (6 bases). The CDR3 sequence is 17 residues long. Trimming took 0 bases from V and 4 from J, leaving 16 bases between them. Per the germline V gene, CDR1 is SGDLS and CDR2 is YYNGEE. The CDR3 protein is CASSVATGEVGTGELFF. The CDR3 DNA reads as TGTGCCAGCAGCGTAGCTACGGGGGAAGTGGGCACCGGGGAGCTGTTTTTT.

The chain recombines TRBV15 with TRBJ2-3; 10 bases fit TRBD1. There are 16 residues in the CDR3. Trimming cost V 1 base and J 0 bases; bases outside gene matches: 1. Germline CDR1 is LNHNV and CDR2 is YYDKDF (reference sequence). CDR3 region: CATSRGDRGSTDTQYF. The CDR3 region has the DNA TGTGCCACCAGCAGAGGGGACAGGGGAAGCACAGATACGCAGTATTTT.

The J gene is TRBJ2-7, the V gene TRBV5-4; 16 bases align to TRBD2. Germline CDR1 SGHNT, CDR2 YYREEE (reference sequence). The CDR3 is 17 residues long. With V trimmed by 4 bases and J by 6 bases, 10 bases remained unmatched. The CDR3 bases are TGTGCCAGCAGCGCCGGGACTAGCGGGAGGGTAGCTTCCGAGCAGTACTTC. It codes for CASSAGTSGRVASEQYF.

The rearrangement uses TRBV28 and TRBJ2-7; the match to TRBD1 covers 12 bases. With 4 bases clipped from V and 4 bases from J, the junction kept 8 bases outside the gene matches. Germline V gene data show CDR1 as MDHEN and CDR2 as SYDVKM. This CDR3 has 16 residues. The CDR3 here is CASSSGGTGGGYEQYF. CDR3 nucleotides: TGTGCCAGCAGTTCGGGGGGGACAGGGGGCGGATACGAGCAGTACTTC.

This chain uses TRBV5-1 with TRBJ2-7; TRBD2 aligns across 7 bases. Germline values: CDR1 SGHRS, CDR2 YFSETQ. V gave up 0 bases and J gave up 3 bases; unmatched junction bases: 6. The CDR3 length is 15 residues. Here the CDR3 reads CASSLGGSAIYEQYF. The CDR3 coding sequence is TGCGCCAGCAGCTTGGGCGGGAGTGCCATCTACGAGCAGTACTTC. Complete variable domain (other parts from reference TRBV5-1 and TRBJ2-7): KAGVTQTPRYLIKTRGQQVTLSCSPISGHRSVSWYQQTPGQGLQFLFEYFSETQRNKGNFPGRFSGRQFSNSRSEMNVSTLELGDSALYLCASSLGGSAIYEQYFGPGTRLTVT.